A selection of T cell receptor beta chains follows, all from one sample in a study of blood T cell repertoires in COVID-19. Produced via immunoSEQ multiplex PCR; TCRdb's table is partial and in-frame only. The data contain around 310,000 clones, roughly 86% of them singletons. Material: PBMCs or T cells enriched from blood (not recorded which). These receptors were taken from a woman in her twenties or thirties who had recovered from COVID-19. Both conserved end residues are part of each CDR3. D genes are given only for firm matches. Size is omitted from some rows. Given values are once, few, many or a class for expanded clones.

clone size,J gene,V gene,D gene,CDR3 protein,CDR3 DNA
-,TRBJ2-2,TRBV19,TRBD1,CASTEQGAYTGELFF,TGTGCCAGTACTGAACAGGGGGCTTACACCGGGGAGCTGTTTTTT
-,TRBJ1-5,TRBV18,-,CASSPPSAGAYQPQHF,TGTGCCAGCTCACCACCTTCGGCAGGGGCGTATCAGCCCCAGCATTTT
-,TRBJ1-2,TRBV15,-,CATSRDSSGDYGYTF,TGTGCCACCAGCAGAGATTCGTCAGGGGACTATGGCTACACCTTC
-,TRBJ2-2,TRBV19,TRBD1,CASSRDRGFSTGELFF,TGTGCCAGTAGTCGGGACAGGGGCTTTTCTACCGGGGAGCTGTTTTTT
few,TRBJ2-7,TRBV12-3/TRBV12-4,-,CASTEQGTYEQYF,TGTGCCAGCACCGAACAGGGAACCTACGAGCAGTACTTC
-,TRBJ1-4,TRBV28,-,CASRSAGLTNEKLFF,TGTGCCAGCAGATCAGCGGGGCTCACTAATGAAAAACTGTTTTTT
few,TRBJ1-2,TRBV3-1/TRBV3-2,-,CASSQVPGGGYTF,TGTGCCAGCAGCCAAGTCCCAGGTGGGGGCTACACCTTC
-,TRBJ2-7,TRBV6-6,TRBD2,CASSYSRTSGSGEQYF,TGTGCCAGCAGTTACTCCCGGACTAGCGGGAGTGGCGAGCAGTACTTC
-,TRBJ2-1,TRBV7-7,-,CASSRNTGAEQFF,TGTGCTAGCAGCCGCAATACGGGAGCTGAGCAGTTCTTC
-,TRBJ1-4,TRBV18,TRBD1,CASSPGDSEKLFF,TGTGCCAGCTCACCAGGGGACAGTGAAAAACTGTTTTTT
-,TRBJ2-7,TRBV5-6,-,CASSRPLAAEQYF,TGTGCCAGCAGCCGCCCCCTCGCGGCGGAGCAGTACTTC
-,TRBJ2-7,TRBV6-1,-,CASSELATTGGLYEQYF,TGTGCCAGCAGTGAACTAGCTACGACAGGTGGACTCTACGAGCAGTACTTC
-,TRBJ2-1,TRBV11-3,TRBD2,CASSLGDPSGRQFF,TGTGCCAGCAGCTTAGGTGATCCTAGCGGGAGGCAGTTCTTC
-,TRBJ2-2,TRBV14,TRBD2,CASSLRGLAGVRNTGELFF,TGTGCCAGCAGCCTACGGGGGCTAGCGGGAGTTAGGAACACCGGGGAGCTGTTTTTT
-,TRBJ2-7,TRBV2,-,CASLKQAYEQYF,TGTGCCAGTTTAAAACAGGCCTACGAGCAGTACTTC
-,TRBJ2-3,TRBV7-2,-,CASSFTISGSTDTQYF,TGTGCCAGCAGCTTCACCATTAGCGGTAGCACAGATACGCAGTATTTT
-,TRBJ2-7,TRBV19,TRBD1,CASSTYRGEQYF,TGTGCCAGTAGTACGTACAGGGGCGAGCAGTACTTC
-,TRBJ2-7,TRBV7-6,-,CASSLQAEQYF,TGTGCCAGCAGCTTACAGGCCGAGCAGTACTTC
-,TRBJ2-5,TRBV9,TRBD1,CASSDRPTGVVETQYF,TGTGCCAGCAGTGACAGACCGACAGGGGTGGTAGAGACCCAGTACTTC
-,TRBJ1-6,TRBV7-2,-,CASSGFTPSKKSENSPLHF,TGTGCCAGCAGCGGATTTACCCCCTCAAAGAAGAGCGAGAATTCACCCCTCCACTTT
-,TRBJ1-2,TRBV28,-,CASSLGGYGYIF,TGTGCCAGCAGTTTAGGAGGGTATGGCTACATCTTC
-,TRBJ1-4,TRBV5-6,TRBD1,CASSAGQGANEKLFF,TGTGCCAGCAGCGCCGGACAGGGAGCTAATGAAAAACTGTTTTTT
-,TRBJ2-5,TRBV5-4,TRBD1,CASSQARGLGETQYF,TGTGCCAGCAGCCAGGCCAGGGGGCTCGGGGAGACCCAGTACTTC
few,TRBJ1-1,TRBV2,-,CASSEGAGEAFF,TGTGCCAGCAGTGAAGGGGCCGGTGAAGCTTTCTTT
-,TRBJ2-2,TRBV21-1,-,CASSKVGFGELFF,TGTGCCAGCAGCAAAGTCGGTTTCGGGGAGCTGTTTTTT
-,TRBJ2-1,TRBV6-5,TRBD2,CASSYSPTGGYNEQFF,TGTGCCAGCAGTTACAGCCCGACGGGGGGGTACAATGAGCAGTTCTTC
-,TRBJ1-5,TRBV5-8,TRBD1,CASSLGQGISQPQHF,TGTGCCAGCAGCTTGGGACAGGGAATAAGTCAGCCCCAGCATTTT
-,TRBJ2-7,TRBV6-1,TRBD2,CASSERLAGSYEQYF,TGTGCCAGCAGTGAGAGACTAGCGGGATCCTACGAGCAGTACTTC
-,TRBJ2-5,TRBV19,TRBD1,CASSYYRDSTEAQYF,TGTGCCAGTAGTTATTACCGGGACAGCACGGAGGCCCAGTACTTC
-,TRBJ2-7,TRBV6-5,TRBD1,CASSGTALHEQYF,TGTGCCAGCTCCGGGACAGCCCTCCACGAGCAGTACTTC
once,TRBJ2-7,TRBV29-1,-,CSVADRSGAGEQYF,TGCAGCGTTGCGGACCGATCGGGAGCGGGCGAGCAGTACTTC
-,TRBJ1-6,TRBV6-5,-,CASIELVNSPLHF,TGTGCCAGCATCGAGTTAGTAAATTCACCCCTCCACTTT
-,TRBJ2-3,TRBV6-5,-,CASSYRRSADTQYF,TGTGCCAGCAGTTACAGGCGGTCAGCAGATACGCAGTATTTT
-,TRBJ2-1,TRBV6-5,-,CASHSPWRGNAEQFF,TGTGCCAGCCACAGTCCCTGGCGGGGTAATGCTGAGCAGTTCTTC
-,TRBJ2-5,TRBV5-6,TRBD1,CASSFGMGQIQETQYF,TGTGCCAGCAGCTTCGGGATGGGACAGATCCAAGAGACCCAGTACTTC
-,TRBJ1-1,TRBV28,TRBD1,CASSLPGTENTEAFF,TGTGCCAGCAGTCTGCCCGGGACAGAGAACACTGAAGCTTTCTTT
few,TRBJ1-1,TRBV7-9,-,CASSPTQGREAFF,TGTGCCAGCAGCCCGACACAGGGAAGGGAAGCTTTCTTT
-,TRBJ2-2,TRBV5-5,-,CASSPSRGATGELFF,TGTGCCAGCAGCCCGTCTCGGGGGGCCACCGGGGAGCTGTTTTTT
few,TRBJ2-5,TRBV11-2,-,CASSLGEAETQYF,TGTGCCAGCAGCTTAGGTGAGGCAGAGACCCAGTACTTC
once,TRBJ2-3,TRBV5-1,TRBD2,CASSPDASGSGADTQYF,TGCGCCAGCAGCCCCGATGCTAGCGGGAGTGGGGCAGATACGCAGTATTTT
-,TRBJ1-2,TRBV28,-,CATNPISNGGYGYTF,TGTGCCACCAATCCTATTTCCAACGGGGGATATGGCTACACCTTC
-,TRBJ2-1,TRBV30,-,CACQGLSSYNEQFF,TGTGCCTGTCAGGGACTCAGCTCCTACAATGAGCAGTTCTTC
-,TRBJ2-3,TRBV15,-,CATSRDRGGDLFRDTQYF,TGTGCCACCAGCAGAGATCGCGGAGGGGACCTTTTTCGGGATACGCAGTATTTT
-,TRBJ1-5,TRBV28,-,CASTVEPDSPRLLKFNQPQHF,TGTGCCAGCACCGTGGAACCGGACAGTCCGAGATTATTGAAATTCAATCAGCCCCAGCATTTT
-,TRBJ1-5,TRBV28,TRBD1,CASRRGRIDRGSNQPQHF,TGTGCCAGCAGGCGAGGCCGTATTGACAGGGGAAGCAATCAGCCCCAGCATTTT
-,TRBJ2-7,TRBV29-1,TRBD2,CSVTGTSGLRSYEQYF,TGCAGCGTTACCGGGACTAGCGGGCTGCGCTCCTACGAGCAGTACTTC
once,TRBJ2-5,TRBV2,-,CASSEYKVWRETQYF,TGTGCCAGCAGTGAATACAAGGTTTGGAGAGAGACCCAGTACTTC